This T cell receptor beta chain stems from a study of blood T cell repertoires in COVID-19. Across the study: The analysed material was cDNA or gDNA that came from T cells, B-cell-depleted T cells, or PBMCs.

CDR3 size: 14 residues. V lost 5 bases to trimming and J lost 4 bases, with 12 bases between them. CDR1 is SGHRS, CDR2 YFSETQ, per germline. Under the authors' procedure: By means of reference gene primer amplification, nucleated cell counts were estimated. Assay: immunoSEQ multiplex PCR; the TCRdb copy retains only in-frame clones and omits some. The V and J calls and the clone size are those of that table, but D and trimming were determined from the DNA. This sample yields 350,000 to 400,000 clones, of which under 90% are seen a single time; less than 2% belongs to the top ten. Two negative PCRs, clearance, or symptom resolution had been documented for recovered Cohort 3 donors.

The sample was PBMCs or T cells enriched from blood (not recorded which). The chain links TRBV5-1 to TRBJ2-2, with D unclear. The source is a young woman who had recovered from COVID-19. The CDR3 DNA reads as TGCGCCAGCAGGATTCAGTCCTTCACCGGGGAGCTGTTTTTT. Translated: CASRIQSFTGELFF.